This T cell receptor beta chain was identified during a study of response to subunit inactivated influenza vaccine. TCRdb independently ran MiXCR on the RT-PCR reads; one entry per CDR3 protein. The profile shows 500,000 to 650,000 distinct CDR3 sequences, about 7.6% of them singletons. Notes on this clonotype: The antigen remains undetermined.

The CDR3 runs 17 residues. Per germline, CDR1 LGHNA and CDR2 YSLEER. V shed 0 bases and J shed 3 bases, with 15 bases lying between them. Study-level findings and limits: It was suggested by the authors that few new T cells are recruited by each seasonal influenza vaccination.

The chain links TRBV4-3 to TRBJ2-1; weak D call: TRBD2 (6 bases). The specimen was PBMCs from blood, collected 23 to 25 months after vaccination. This receptor was taken from a man between 50 and 75 years old who received an inactivated influenza vaccine. CDR3: CASSQEGGPKIYNEQFF. In DNA form, the CDR3 reads TGCGCCAGCAGCCAAGAGGGGGGACCTAAAATCTACAATGAGCAGTTCTTC.